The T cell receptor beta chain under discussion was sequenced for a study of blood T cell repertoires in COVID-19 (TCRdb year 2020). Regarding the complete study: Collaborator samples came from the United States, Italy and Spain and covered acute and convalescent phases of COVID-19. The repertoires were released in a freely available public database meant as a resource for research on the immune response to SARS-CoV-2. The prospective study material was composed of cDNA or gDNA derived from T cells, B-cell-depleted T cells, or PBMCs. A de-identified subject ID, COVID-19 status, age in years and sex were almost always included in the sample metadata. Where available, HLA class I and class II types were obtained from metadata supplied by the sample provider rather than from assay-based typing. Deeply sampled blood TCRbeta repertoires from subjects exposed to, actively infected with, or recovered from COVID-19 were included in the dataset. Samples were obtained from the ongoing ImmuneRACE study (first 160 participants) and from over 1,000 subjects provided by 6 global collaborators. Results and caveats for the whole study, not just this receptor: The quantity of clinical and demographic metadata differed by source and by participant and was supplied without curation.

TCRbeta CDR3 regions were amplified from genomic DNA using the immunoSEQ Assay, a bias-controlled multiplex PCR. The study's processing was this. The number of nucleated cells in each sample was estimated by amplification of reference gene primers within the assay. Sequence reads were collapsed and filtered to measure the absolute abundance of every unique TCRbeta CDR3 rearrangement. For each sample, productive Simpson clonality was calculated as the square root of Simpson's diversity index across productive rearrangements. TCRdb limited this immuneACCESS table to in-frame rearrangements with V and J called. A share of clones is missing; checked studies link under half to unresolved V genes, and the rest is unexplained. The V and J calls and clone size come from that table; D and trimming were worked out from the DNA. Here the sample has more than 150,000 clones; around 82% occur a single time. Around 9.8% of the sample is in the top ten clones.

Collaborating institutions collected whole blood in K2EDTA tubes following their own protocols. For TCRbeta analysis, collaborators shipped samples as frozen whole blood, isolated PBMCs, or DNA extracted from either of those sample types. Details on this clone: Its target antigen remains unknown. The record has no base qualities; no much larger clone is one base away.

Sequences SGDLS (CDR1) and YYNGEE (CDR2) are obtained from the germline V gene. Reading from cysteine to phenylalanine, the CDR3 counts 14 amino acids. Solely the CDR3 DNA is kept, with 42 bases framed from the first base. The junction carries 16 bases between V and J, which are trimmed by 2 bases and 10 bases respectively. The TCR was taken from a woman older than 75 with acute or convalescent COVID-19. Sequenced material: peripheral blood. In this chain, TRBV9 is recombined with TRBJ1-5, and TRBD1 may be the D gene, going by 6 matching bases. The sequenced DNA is TGTGCCAGCAGCGTTGGCCCTGAGGGGGAACCCCAGCATTTT. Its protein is CASSVGPEGEPQHF.